This T cell receptor beta chain appears in the sequencing data of a study of T cell responses to AZD1222 COVID-19 vaccine. V lost 6 bases to trimming and J lost 3 bases, with 21 bases between them. The CDR3 covers 17 residues. Germline CDR1 reads MDHEN; CDR2 reads SYDVKM. Repertoires were generated with immunoSEQ multiplex PCR, while TCRdb's copy carries only in-frame clones and drops some. The sample consists of some 120,000 clones, 75% to 85% of them appearing once. Note on this clone: Its antigen remains unknown.

Study-wide results and caveats: All repertoire sampling was performed exclusively after the peak T cell response. Regions left unmutated in variants are reportedly the target of nearly half of spike-specific TCRs.

This receptor was identified in an adult who received the AZD1222 COVID-19 vaccine. The chain uses TRBV28 and TRBJ1-5; weak D call: TRBD1 (5 bases). Sequences were derived from peripheral blood, sampled 28 days after the second AZD1222 dose. CDR3: CASRGGIGHRDNQPQHF. CDR3 sequence (DNA): TGTGCCAGCAGGGGGGGAATCGGGCACAGAGACAATCAGCCCCAGCATTTT.